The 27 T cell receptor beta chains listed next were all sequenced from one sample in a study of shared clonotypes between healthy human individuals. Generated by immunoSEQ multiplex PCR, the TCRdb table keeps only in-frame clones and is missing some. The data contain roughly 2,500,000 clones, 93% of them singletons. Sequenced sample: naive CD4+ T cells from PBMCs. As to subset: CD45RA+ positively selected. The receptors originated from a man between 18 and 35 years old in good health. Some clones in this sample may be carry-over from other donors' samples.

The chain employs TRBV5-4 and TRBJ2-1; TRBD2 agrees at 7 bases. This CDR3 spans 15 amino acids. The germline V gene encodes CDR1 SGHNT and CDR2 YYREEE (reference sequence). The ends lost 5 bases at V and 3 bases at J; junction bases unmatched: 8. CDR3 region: CASSFGLAGYNEQFF. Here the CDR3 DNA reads TGTGCCAGCAGTTTTGGTTTAGCGGGCTACAATGAGCAGTTCTTC.

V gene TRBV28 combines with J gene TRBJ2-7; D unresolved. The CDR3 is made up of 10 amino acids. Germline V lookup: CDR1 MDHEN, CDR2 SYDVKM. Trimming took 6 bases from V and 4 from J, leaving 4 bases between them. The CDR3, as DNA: TGTGCCAGCAGAGATTACGAGCAGTACTTC. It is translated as CASRDYEQYF.

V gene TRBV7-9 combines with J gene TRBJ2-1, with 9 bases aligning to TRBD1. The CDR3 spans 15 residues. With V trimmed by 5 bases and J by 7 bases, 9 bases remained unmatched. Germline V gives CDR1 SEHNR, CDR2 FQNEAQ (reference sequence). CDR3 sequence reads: CASSIPGTGRNEQFF. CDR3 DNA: TGTGCCAGCAGCATCCCCGGGACAGGGAGGAATGAGCAGTTCTTC.

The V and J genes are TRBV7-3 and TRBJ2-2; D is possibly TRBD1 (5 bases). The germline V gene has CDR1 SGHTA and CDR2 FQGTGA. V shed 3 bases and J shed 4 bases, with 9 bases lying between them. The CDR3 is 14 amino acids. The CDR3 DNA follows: TGTGCCAGCAGCTTCGCAGGGCCCACCGGGGAGCTGTTTTTT. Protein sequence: CASSFAGPTGELFF.

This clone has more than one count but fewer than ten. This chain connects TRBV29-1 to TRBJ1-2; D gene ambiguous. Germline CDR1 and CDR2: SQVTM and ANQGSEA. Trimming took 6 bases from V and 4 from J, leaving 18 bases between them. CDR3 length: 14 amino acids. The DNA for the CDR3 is TGCAGCGTCCAGCGCAAGCTTCGTGGCTATGGCTACACCTTC. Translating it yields CSVQRKLRGYGYTF.

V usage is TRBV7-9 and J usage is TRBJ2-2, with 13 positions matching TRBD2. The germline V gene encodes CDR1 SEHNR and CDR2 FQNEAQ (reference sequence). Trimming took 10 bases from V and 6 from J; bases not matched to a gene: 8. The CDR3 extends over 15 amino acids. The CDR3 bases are TGTGCCAACCTGGGACTAGCGGGAAAAGCCGGGGAGCTGTTTTTT. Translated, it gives CANLGLAGKAGELFF. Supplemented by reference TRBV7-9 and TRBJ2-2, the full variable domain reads DTGVSQNPRHKITKRGQNVTFRCDPISEHNRLYWYRQTLGQGPEFLTYFQNEAQLEKSRLLSDRFSAERPKGSFSTLEIQRTEQGDSAMYLCANLGLAGKAGELFFGEGSRLTVL.

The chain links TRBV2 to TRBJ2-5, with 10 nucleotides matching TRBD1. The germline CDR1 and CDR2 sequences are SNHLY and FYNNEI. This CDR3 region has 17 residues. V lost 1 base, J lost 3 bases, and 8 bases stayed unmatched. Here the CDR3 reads CASSEGDRGYSEETQYF. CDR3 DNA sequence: TGTGCCAGCAGTGAAGGGGACAGGGGCTATTCAGAAGAGACCCAGTACTTC.

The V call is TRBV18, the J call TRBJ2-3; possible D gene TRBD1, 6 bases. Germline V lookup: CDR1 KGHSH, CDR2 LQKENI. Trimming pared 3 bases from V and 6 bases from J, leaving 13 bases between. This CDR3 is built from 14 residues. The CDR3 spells CASSPGQPGDTQYF. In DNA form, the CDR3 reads TGTGCCAGCTCACCTGGACAGCCAGGGGATACGCAGTATTTT.

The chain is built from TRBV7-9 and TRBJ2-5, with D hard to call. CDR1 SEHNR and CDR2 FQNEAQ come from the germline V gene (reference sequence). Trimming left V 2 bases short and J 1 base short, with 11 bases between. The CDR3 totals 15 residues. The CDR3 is CASSLSRGLQETQYF. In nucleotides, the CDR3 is TGTGCCAGCAGCTTAAGCCGAGGCCTCCAAGAGACCCAGTACTTC.

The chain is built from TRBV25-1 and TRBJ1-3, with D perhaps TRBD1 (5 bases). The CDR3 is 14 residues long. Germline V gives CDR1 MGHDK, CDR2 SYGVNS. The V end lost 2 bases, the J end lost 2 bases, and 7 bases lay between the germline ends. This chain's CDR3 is CASSEGGAGNTIYF. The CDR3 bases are TGTGCCAGCAGTGAAGGGGGGGCTGGAAACACCATATATTTT.

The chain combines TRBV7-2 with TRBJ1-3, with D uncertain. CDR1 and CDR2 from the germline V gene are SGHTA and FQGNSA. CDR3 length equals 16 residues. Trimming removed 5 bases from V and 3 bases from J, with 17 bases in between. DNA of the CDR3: TGTGCCAGCAGCGTCGCACCCACTGGACTTGGAAACACCATATATTTT. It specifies CASSVAPTGLGNTIYF.

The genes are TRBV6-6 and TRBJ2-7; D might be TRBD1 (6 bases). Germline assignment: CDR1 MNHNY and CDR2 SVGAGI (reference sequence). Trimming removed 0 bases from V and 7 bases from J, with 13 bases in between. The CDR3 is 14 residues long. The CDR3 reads CASSYSMWTAEQYF. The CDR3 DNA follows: TGTGCCAGCAGTTACTCGATGTGGACAGCAGAGCAGTACTTC.

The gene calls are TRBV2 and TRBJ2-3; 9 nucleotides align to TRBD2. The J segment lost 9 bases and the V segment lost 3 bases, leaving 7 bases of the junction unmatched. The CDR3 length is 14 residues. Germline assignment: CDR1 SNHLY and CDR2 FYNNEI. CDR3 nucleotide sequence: TGTGCCAGCAGTGACGTTAGCGGGAGAGGGACGCAGTATTTT. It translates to CASSDVSGRGTQYF.

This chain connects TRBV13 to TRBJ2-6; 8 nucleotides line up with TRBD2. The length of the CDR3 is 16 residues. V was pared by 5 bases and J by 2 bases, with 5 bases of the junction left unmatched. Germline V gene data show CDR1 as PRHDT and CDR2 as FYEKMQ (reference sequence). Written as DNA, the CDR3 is TGTGCCAGCAGCGAGGTCGGGAGGGCTGGGGCCAACGTCCTGACTTTC. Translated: CASSEVGRAGANVLTF.

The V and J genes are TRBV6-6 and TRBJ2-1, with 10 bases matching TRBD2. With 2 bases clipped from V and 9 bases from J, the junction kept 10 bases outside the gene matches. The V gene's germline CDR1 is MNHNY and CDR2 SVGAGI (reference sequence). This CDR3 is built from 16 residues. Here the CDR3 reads CASSYGTSAVGGEQFF. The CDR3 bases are TGTGCCAGCAGTTACGGGACTAGCGCCGTTGGGGGTGAGCAGTTCTTC.

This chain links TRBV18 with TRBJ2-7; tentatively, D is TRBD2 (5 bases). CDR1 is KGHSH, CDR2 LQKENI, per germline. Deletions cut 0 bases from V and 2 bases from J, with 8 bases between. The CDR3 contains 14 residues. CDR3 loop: CASSPPFGAYEQYF. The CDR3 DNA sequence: TGTGCCAGCTCACCACCGTTCGGGGCCTACGAGCAGTACTTC.

DNA of the CDR3: TGTGCCTGGGGAACCGGGACAGGGGTCTCCTACAATGAGCAGTTCTTC. Encoded protein: CAWGTGTGVSYNEQFF. The V call is TRBV30, the J call TRBJ2-1; 10 bases are shared with TRBD1. V shed 5 bases, J shed 0 bases, and the junction held 7 bases outside the gene matches. In germline, CDR1 is GTSNPN, CDR2 SVGIG (reference sequence). This CDR3 comprises 16 residues.

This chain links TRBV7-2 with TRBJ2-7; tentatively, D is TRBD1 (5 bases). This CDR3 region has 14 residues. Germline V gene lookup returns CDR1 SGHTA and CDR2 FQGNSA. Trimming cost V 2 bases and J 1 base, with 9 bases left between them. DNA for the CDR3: TGTGCCAGCAGCTTATGGGGCGGTTCCTACGAGCAGTACTTC. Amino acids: CASSLWGGSYEQYF.

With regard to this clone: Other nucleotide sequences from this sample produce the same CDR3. This CDR3 is CASSLSGRAYEQFF. In nucleotides, the CDR3 is TGTGCCAGCAGCTTAAGCGGGAGGGCCTATGAGCAGTTCTTC. The V call is TRBV7-3, the J call TRBJ2-1, with TRBD2 matching over 9 bases. Germline assignment: CDR1 SGHTA and CDR2 FQGTGA. The CDR3 is 14 residues long. The V segment lost 1 base and the J segment 8 bases; nucleotides outside the gene matches: 3.

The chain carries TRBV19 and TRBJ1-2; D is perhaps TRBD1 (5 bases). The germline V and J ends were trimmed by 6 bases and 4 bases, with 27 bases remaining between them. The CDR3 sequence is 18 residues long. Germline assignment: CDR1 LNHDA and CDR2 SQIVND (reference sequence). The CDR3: CASRGLLGWGVPSYGYTF. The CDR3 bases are TGTGCCAGTAGAGGCCTTCTAGGTTGGGGGGTCCCCTCCTATGGCTACACCTTC.

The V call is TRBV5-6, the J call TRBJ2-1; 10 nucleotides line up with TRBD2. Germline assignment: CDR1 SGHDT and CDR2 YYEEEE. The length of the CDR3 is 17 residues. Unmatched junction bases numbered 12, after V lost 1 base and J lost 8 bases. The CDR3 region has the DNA TGTGCCAGCAGCTTGTTTCCTAGCGGGAGAGTTCGCGATGAGCAGTTCTTC. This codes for CASSLFPSGRVRDEQFF.

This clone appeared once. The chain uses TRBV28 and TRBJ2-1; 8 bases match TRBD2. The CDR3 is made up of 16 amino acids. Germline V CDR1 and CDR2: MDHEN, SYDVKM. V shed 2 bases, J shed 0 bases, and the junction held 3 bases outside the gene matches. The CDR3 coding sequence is TGTGCCAGCAGTTTAGGCGGGGGGAACTCCTACAATGAGCAGTTCTTC. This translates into CASSLGGGNSYNEQFF.

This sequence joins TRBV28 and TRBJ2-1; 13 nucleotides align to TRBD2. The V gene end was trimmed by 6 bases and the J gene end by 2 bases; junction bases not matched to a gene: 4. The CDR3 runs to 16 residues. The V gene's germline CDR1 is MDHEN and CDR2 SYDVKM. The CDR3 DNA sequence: TGTGCCAGCAGAATCGGGACTAGCGGGACCTACAATGAGCAGTTCTTC. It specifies CASRIGTSGTYNEQFF.

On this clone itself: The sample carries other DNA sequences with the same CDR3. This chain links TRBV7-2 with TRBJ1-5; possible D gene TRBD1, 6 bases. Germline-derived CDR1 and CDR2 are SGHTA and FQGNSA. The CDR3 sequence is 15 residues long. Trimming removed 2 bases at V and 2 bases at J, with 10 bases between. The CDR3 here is CASSLRGGGNQPQHF. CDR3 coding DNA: TGTGCCAGCAGCTTACGAGGGGGGGGCAATCAGCCCCAGCATTTT.

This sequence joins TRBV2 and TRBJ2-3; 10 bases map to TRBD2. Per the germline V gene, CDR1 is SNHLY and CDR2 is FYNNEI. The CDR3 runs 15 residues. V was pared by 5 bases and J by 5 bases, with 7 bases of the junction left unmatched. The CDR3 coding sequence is TGTGCCAGCAGTTTTCTAGCGGGAGAGGGAGATACGCAGTATTTT. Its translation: CASSFLAGEGDTQYF.

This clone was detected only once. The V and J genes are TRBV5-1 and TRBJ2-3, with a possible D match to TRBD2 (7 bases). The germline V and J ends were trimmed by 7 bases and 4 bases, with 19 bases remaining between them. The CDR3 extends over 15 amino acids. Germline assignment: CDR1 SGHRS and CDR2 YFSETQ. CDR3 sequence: CASHPWGGRADTQYF. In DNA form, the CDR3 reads TGCGCCAGCCACCCTTGGGGGGGCCGTGCAGATACGCAGTATTTT.

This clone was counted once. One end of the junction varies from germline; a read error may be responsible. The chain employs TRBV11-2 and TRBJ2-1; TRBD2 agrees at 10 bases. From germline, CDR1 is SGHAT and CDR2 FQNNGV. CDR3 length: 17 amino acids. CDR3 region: CASSKGISGRSSNEQFF. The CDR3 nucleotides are TGTGCCAGCAGCAAGGGGATTAGCGGGAGGTCCTCCAATGAGCAGTTCTTC.